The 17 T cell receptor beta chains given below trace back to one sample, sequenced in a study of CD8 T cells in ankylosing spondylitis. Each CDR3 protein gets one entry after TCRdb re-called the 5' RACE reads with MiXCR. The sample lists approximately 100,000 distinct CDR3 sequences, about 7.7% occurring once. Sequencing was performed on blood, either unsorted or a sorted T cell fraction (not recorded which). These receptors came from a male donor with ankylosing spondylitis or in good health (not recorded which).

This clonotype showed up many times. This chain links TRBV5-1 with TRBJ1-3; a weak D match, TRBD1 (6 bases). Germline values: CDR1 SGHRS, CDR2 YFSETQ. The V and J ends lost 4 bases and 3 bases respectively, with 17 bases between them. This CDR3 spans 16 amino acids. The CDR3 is CASSIGAGAGGNTIYF. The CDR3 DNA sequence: TGCGCCAGCAGCATTGGCGCAGGGGCCGGTGGAAACACCATATATTTT.

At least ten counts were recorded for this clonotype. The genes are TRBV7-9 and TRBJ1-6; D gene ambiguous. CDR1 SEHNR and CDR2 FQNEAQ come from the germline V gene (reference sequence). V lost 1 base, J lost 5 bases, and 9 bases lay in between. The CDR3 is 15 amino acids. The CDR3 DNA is TGTGCCAGCAGCTTAGGGAGGATTGATAATTCACCCCTCCACTTT. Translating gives CASSLGRIDNSPLHF. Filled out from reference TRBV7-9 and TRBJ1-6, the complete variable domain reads DTGVSQNPRHKITKRGQNVTFRCDPISEHNRLYWYRQTLGQGPEFLTYFQNEAQLEKSRLLSDRFSAERPKGSFSTLEIQRTEQGDSAMYLCASSLGRIDNSPLHFGNGTRLTVT.

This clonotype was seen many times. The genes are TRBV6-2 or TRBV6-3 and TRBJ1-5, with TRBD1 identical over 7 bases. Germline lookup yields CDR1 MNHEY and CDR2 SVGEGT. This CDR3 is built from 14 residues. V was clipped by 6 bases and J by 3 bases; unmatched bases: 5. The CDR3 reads CASRLEGANQPQHF. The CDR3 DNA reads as TGTGCCAGCAGGTTGGAGGGGGCCAATCAGCCCCAGCATTTT.

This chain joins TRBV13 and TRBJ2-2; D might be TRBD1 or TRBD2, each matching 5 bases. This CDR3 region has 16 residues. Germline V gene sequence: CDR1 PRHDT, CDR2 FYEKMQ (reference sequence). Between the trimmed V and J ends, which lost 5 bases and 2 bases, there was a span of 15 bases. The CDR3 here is CASSPRGTLNTGELFF. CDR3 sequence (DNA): TGTGCCAGCAGCCCCCGGGGCACGCTAAACACCGGGGAGCTGTTTTTT.

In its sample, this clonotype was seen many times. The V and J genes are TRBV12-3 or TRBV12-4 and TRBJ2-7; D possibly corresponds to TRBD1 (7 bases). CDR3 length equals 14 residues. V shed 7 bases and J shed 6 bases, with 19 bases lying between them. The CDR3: CASNNLAGGGEQYF. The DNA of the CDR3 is TGTGCCAGCAACAACCTTGCAGGGGGAGGCGAGCAGTACTTC.

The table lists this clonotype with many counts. The CDR3 nucleotides read TGTGCCAGCAGTTCAGGGCCCGCCGGGTGGCGGCATTTT. It yields the protein CASSSGPAGWRHF. The genes are TRBV12-3 or TRBV12-4 and TRBJ1-5, with a tentative D call TRBD1 (5 bases). The CDR3 is 13 residues long. V was cut by 4 bases and J by 15 bases, with 19 bases left in between.

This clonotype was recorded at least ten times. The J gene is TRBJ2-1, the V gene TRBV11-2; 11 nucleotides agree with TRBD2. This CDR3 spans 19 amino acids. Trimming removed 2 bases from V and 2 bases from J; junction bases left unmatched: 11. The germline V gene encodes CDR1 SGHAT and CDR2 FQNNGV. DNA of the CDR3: TGTGCCAGCAGCTTATACCCCAAAATACTAGCGGGAGCCTACAATGAGCAGTTCTTC. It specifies CASSLYPKILAGAYNEQFF.

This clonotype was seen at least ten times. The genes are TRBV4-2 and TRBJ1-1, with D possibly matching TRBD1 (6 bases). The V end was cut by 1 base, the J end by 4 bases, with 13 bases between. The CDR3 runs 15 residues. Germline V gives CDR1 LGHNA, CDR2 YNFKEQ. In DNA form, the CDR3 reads TGTGCCAGCAGCCAAGTGGGGCAGGGGTTCACTGAAGCTTTCTTT. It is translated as CASSQVGQGFTEAFF.

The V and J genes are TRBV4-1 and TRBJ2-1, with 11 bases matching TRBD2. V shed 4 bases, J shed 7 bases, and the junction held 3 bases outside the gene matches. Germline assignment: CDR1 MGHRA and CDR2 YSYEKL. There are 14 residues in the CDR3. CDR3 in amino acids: CASSPSGRINEQFF. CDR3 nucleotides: TGCGCCAGCAGCCCTAGCGGGAGGATAAATGAGCAGTTCTTC.

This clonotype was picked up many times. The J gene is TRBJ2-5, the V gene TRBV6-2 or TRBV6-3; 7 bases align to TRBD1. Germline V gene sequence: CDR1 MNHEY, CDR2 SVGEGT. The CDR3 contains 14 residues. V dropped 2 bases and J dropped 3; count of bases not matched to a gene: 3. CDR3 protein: CASSYGDSEETQYF. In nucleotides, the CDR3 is TGTGCCAGCAGTTACGGGGACAGCGAAGAGACCCAGTACTTC.

The CDR3 DNA is TGTGCCAGTAGTATGCCCCGACAGGGTTCCTACGAGCAGTACTTC. Protein sequence: CASSMPRQGSYEQYF. This chain links TRBV19 with TRBJ2-7, with 7 bases identical to TRBD1. V dropped 3 bases and J dropped 1; count of bases not matched to a gene: 6. CDR1 and CDR2 from the germline V gene are LNHDA and SQIVND (reference sequence). This CDR3 contains 15 residues. Full variable domain (rest looked up from reference TRBV19 and TRBJ2-7): DGGITQSPKYLFRKEGQNVTLSCEQNLNHDAMYWYRQDPGQGLRLIYYSQIVNDFQKGDIAEGYSVSREKKESFPLTVTSAQKNPTAFYLCASSMPRQGSYEQYFGPGTRLTVT.

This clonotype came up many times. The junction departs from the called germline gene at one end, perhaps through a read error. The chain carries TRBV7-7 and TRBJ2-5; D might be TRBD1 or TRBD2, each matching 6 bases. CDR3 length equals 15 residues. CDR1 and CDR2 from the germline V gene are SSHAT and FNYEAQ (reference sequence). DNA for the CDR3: TGTGCTAGCAGCTTAGACGGGGGCTCGTTATCGACCCAGTACTTC. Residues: CASSLDGGSLSTQYF.

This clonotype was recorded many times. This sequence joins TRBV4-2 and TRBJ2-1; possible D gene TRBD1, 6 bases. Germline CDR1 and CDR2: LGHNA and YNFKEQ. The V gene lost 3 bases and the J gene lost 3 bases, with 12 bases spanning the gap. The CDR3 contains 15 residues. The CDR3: CASSQDKGVYNEQFF. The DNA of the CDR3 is TGTGCCAGCAGCCAGGATAAGGGGGTCTACAATGAGCAGTTCTTC.

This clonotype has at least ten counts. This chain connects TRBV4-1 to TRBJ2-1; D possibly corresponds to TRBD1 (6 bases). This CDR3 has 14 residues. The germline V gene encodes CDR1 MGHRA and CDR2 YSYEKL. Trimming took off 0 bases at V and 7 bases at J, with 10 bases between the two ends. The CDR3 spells CASSQDLRGNEQFF. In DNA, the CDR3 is TGCGCCAGCAGCCAAGATCTTAGGGGGAATGAGCAGTTCTTC.

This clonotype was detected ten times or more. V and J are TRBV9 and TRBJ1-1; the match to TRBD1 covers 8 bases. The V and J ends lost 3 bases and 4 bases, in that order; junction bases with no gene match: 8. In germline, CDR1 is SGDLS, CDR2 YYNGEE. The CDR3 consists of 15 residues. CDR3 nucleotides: TGTGCCAGCAGCGGACAGGGGAGGGATGGCACTGAAGCTTTCTTT. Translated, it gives CASSGQGRDGTEAFF.

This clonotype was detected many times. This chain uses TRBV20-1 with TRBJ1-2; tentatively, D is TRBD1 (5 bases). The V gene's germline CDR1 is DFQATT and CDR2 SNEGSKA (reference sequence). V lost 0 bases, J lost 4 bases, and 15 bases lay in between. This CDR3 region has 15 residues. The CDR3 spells CSAREPGAKFYGYTF. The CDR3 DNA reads TGCAGTGCTAGAGAACCCGGGGCGAAGTTCTATGGCTACACCTTC.

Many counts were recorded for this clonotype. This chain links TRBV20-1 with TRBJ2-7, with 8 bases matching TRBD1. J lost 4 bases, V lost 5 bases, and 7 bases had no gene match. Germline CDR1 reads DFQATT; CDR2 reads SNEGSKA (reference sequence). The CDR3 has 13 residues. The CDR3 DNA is TGCAGTGCTTTACACGGACAGGGTTACGAGCAGTACTTC. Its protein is CSALHGQGYEQYF.